The 10 T cell receptor beta chains reported below all come from one sample, sequenced in a study of blood T cell repertoires in COVID-19 (dated by TCRdb to the early 2020s). The library came from the immunoSEQ multiplex PCR assay. Sourced from immuneACCESS, this table was stored by TCRdb with only in-frame sequences that have V and J called. A share of the clones is absent; for the studies checked, an unresolved V gene accounts for under half, and the remainder has no known explanation. This sample gives about 220,000 clones in total; about four fifths of them show up just once. Roughly 1.3% of the sample comes from the top ten. Material: PBMCs or T cells enriched from blood (not recorded which). These receptors were collected from a woman in her thirties or forties with acute COVID-19.

Only a few counts were recorded for this clone. The chain is built from TRBV6-5 and TRBJ1-2; possible D gene TRBD1, 5 bases. V dropped 2 bases and J dropped 2 bases, with 12 bases sitting between them. The CDR3 is 15 residues long. CDR1 MNHEY and CDR2 SVGAGI come from the germline V gene. The CDR3 nucleotides are TGTGCCAGCAGTTACGTAAGGGACTTGAACTATGGCTACACCTTC. This codes for CASSYVRDLNYGYTF.

This clone is a singleton in its sample. The chain recombines TRBV7-2 with TRBJ1-4; TRBD1 matches at 8 bases. Germline assignment: CDR1 SGHTA and CDR2 FQGNSA. Trimming took 3 bases from V and 3 from J; bases not matched to a gene: 0. CDR3 length: 14 residues. CDR3 coding DNA: TGTGCCAGCAGCTTGGGACAGGCTAATGAAAAACTGTTTTTT. It is translated as CASSLGQANEKLFF.

The J gene is TRBJ2-6, the V gene TRBV19, with 12 bases aligning to TRBD1. V lost 5 bases to trimming and J lost 2 bases; unmatched junction nucleotides: 4. CDR1 and CDR2 (germline): LNHDA, SQIVND (reference sequence). The CDR3 is made up of 17 amino acids. The DNA for the CDR3 is TGTGCCAGTAGTTCGGGACAGGGGGCGACTGGGGCCAACGTCCTGACTTTC. Its protein product is CASSSGQGATGANVLTF.

CDR3 DNA sequence: TGCAGTGCTAGTTCAGGGGGCGAAGAGACCCAGTACTTC. Translation gives CSASSGGEETQYF. This chain connects TRBV20-1 to TRBJ2-5; 8 bases are shared with TRBD1. CDR3 size: 13 residues. Germline loops: CDR1 DFQATT, CDR2 SNEGSKA (reference sequence). The V and J ends lost 3 bases and 3 bases, in that order; junction bases with no gene match: 3.

The chain is built from TRBV14 and TRBJ1-3, with D possibly TRBD1 on 6 matching bases. V was pared by 1 base and J by 0 bases, with 10 bases between. CDR3 length equals 16 residues. Germline CDR1 reads SGHDN; CDR2 reads FVKESK. The CDR3 DNA follows: TGTGCCAGCAGCCAAGTGCGGGGGCTCTCTGGAAACACCATATATTTT. Encoded protein: CASSQVRGLSGNTIYF.

The V and J genes are TRBV6-6 and TRBJ1-2; no clear D gene. This CDR3 contains 14 residues. CDR1 is MNHNY and CDR2 is SVGAGI in the germline V gene (reference sequence). V was shortened by 5 bases and J by 0 bases, with 10 bases between the two germline ends. The chain's CDR3 is CASSEGSANYGYTF. The CDR3 bases are TGTGCCAGCAGTGAGGGATCAGCTAACTATGGCTACACCTTC.

This chain connects TRBV3-1 (or the pseudogene TRBV3-2) to TRBJ2-4, with D tentatively TRBD1 (6 bases). This CDR3 has 13 amino acids. V shed 7 bases and J shed 3 bases, with 10 bases lying between them. The germline gives CDR1 LGHDT, CDR2 YNNKEL (reference sequence). CDR3 in DNA: TGTGCCAGCACCCAGGGACACAAAAACATTCAGTACTTC. Amino acid sequence: CASTQGHKNIQYF.

The V and J genes are TRBV25-1 and TRBJ2-6; D remains unclear. Germline loops: CDR1 MGHDK, CDR2 SYGVNS. Deletions cut 4 bases from V and 0 bases from J, with 10 bases between. The CDR3 consists of 16 residues. The chain's CDR3 is CASSAPSVSGANVLTF. CDR3 DNA: TGTGCCAGCAGTGCCCCCTCCGTCTCTGGGGCCAACGTCCTGACTTTC. Based on the CDR3 plus reference TRBV25-1 and TRBJ2-6, the full variable domain is EADIYQTPRYLVIGTGKKITLECSQTMGHDKMYWYQQDPGMELHLIHYSYGVNSTEKGDLSSESTVSRIRTEHFPLTLESARPSHTSQYLCASSAPSVSGANVLTFGAGSRLTVL.

This chain joins TRBV10-3 and TRBJ1-2; maybe TRBD1 (6 bases). This CDR3 spans 14 amino acids. Trimming took off 5 bases at V and 4 bases at J, with 14 bases between the two ends. The germline V gene encodes CDR1 ENHRY and CDR2 SYGVKD. This CDR3 reads CAISSRTEGYGYTF. Here the CDR3 DNA reads TGTGCCATCAGTAGCAGGACAGAGGGCTATGGCTACACCTTC.

The V gene is TRBV2, the J gene TRBJ2-1; 9 nucleotides match TRBD2. CDR1 and CDR2 (germline): SNHLY, FYNNEI. After removal of 5 bases from V and 9 bases from J, the junction contained 14 bases not matched to a gene. The CDR3 has 16 amino acids. The CDR3, as DNA: TGTGCCAGCAGTAAAGGGGGTGTAGCGGGAGAGGGTGAGCAGTTCTTC. Protein product: CASSKGGVAGEGEQFF.